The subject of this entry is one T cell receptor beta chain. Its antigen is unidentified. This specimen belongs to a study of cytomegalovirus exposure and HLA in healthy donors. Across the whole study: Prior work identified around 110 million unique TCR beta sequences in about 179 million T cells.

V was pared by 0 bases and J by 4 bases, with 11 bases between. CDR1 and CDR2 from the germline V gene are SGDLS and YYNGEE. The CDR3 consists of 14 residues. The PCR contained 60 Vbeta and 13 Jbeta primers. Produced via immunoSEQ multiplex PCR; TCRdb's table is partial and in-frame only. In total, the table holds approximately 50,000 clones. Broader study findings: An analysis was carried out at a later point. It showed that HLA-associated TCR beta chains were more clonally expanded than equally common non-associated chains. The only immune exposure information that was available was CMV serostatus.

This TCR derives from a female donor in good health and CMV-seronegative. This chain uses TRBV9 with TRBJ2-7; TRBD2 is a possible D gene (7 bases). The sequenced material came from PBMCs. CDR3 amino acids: CASSVGGRGYEQYF. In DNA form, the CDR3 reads TGTGCCAGCAGCGTAGGGGGGCGGGGGTACGAGCAGTACTTC.